What follows are 32 T cell receptor beta chains derived from one specimen sequenced in a study of T cells in Graves' hyperthyroidism and ophthalmopathy. Amplified regions were TCR beta CDR3 sequences from RNA transcripts. HTBI primers were used for first-round RT-PCR of the TCR CDR3. TCRdb re-called the multiplex PCR reads with MiXCR, one entry per CDR3 protein. The repertoire has some 440,000 distinct CDR3 sequences, approximately 14% of them found once; the top ten carry roughly 13%. The sequenced material came from blood. Receptors originate from a woman aged 18-35 years with Graves' hyperthyroidism.

This clonotype came up many times. The chain is built from TRBV6-5 and TRBJ1-2; a possible D gene is TRBD1 (6 bases). Trimming left V 2 bases short and J 4 bases short, with 11 bases between. CDR1 is MNHEY, CDR2 SVGAGI, per germline. The CDR3 has 14 residues. The CDR3 reads CASSYRDKGYGYTF. CDR3 DNA: TGTGCCAGCAGTTACCGGGACAAGGGCTATGGCTACACCTTC.

A single count supports this clonotype. Compared with germline, one end of the junction differs, possibly owing to a read error. V gene TRBV18 combines with J gene TRBJ2-2; maybe TRBD2 (6 bases). This CDR3 has 16 amino acids. The V gene's germline CDR1 is KGHSH and CDR2 LQKENI. The CDR3 loop is CASPPVRGLPTGELFF. In nucleotides, the CDR3 is TGTGCCAGCCCACCAGTAAGGGGACTTCCGACCGGGGAGCTGTTTTTT.

This clonotype was observed a few times. In DNA form, the CDR3 reads TGCAGTGCTCGACCGGGACTAGCGGGGGGGTTTGAGCAGTTCTTC. As protein: CSARPGLAGGFEQFF. V and J are TRBV20-1 and TRBJ2-1; 16 nucleotides match TRBD2. J was trimmed by 9 bases and V by 5 bases; bases with no gene match: 7. The CDR3 length is 15 residues. The germline V gene has CDR1 DFQATT and CDR2 SNEGSKA (reference sequence).

This chain links TRBV6-4 with TRBJ1-2; the D gene is possibly TRBD1 (5 bases). The germline CDR1 and CDR2 sequences are MRHNA and SNTAGT. The CDR3 is 14 residues long. V shed 5 bases and J shed 2 bases, with 12 bases lying between them. This CDR3 reads CASSNAGTNYGYTF. The CDR3 bases are TGTGCCAGCAGTAATGCAGGGACCAACTATGGCTACACCTTC.

This clonotype was found many times. The chain uses TRBV2 and TRBJ1-1; weak D call: TRBD1 (5 bases). This CDR3 region has 11 residues. V lost 6 bases and J 8 bases, leaving 10 bases between the germline ends. Germline V gene lookup returns CDR1 SNHLY and CDR2 FYNNEI. As DNA, the CDR3 is TGTGCCAGCAGGGGGGGATTGGAAGCTTTCTTT. Protein: CASRGGLEAFF.

In its sample, this clonotype was seen many times. The chain carries TRBV7-3 and TRBJ2-1; the D gene is possibly TRBD1 (7 bases). V was cut by 3 bases and J by 11 bases, with 11 bases left in between. The germline V gene has CDR1 SGHTA and CDR2 FQGTGA. CDR3 length equals 12 residues. CDR3 sequence reads: CASSLRGQKQFF. The DNA of the CDR3 is TGTGCCAGCAGCTTGCGGGGACAGAAGCAGTTCTTC.

This clonotype was seen repeatedly, ten times or more. V and J are TRBV28 and TRBJ1-5; 7 nucleotides agree with TRBD1. The CDR3 totals 13 residues. Looked up from germline, CDR1 is MDHEN and CDR2 is SYDVKM. The V gene end was trimmed by 6 bases and the J gene end by 4 bases; junction bases not matched to a gene: 3. The DNA for the CDR3 is TGTGCCAGCAGCGGGACAGTGAATCAGCCCCAGCATTTT. Protein sequence: CASSGTVNQPQHF.

This rearrangement joins TRBV4-1 to TRBJ2-4; D may be TRBD1 (6 bases). This CDR3 has 13 residues. The V gene lost 1 base and the J gene lost 10 bases, with 11 bases spanning the gap. The germline CDR1 and CDR2 sequences are MGHRA and YSYEKL. This CDR3 is CASSQGTASIQYF. The CDR3, as DNA: TGCGCCAGCAGCCAAGGGACAGCTTCAATTCAGTACTTC.

This clonotype was counted ten times or more. The DNA of the CDR3 is TGTGCCAGCAGTCCACCTCGACTCGGGCCTAGCACAGATACGCAGTATTTT. Translation gives CASSPPRLGPSTDTQYF. The chain carries TRBV2 and TRBJ2-3, with D unresolved. This CDR3 has 17 residues. The V end was cut by 5 bases, the J end by 0 bases, with 18 bases between. Germline V gives CDR1 SNHLY, CDR2 FYNNEI.

The table lists this clonotype with many counts. This chain joins TRBV28 and TRBJ1-3; D is unclear. The CDR3 runs 16 residues. The germline V gene encodes CDR1 MDHEN and CDR2 SYDVKM. The germline V and J ends were trimmed by 5 bases and 1 base, with 15 bases remaining between them. CDR3 amino acids: CASSPPLFLSGNTIYF. DNA of the CDR3: TGTGCCAGCAGTCCGCCTCTGTTCCTGTCTGGAAACACCATATATTTT. Full variable domain (remainder filled in from reference TRBV28 and TRBJ1-3): DVKVTQSSRYLVKRTGEKVFLECVQDMDHENMFWYRQDPGLGLRLIYFSYDVKMKEKGDIPEGYSVSREKKERFSLILESASTNQTSMYLCASSPPLFLSGNTIYFGEGSWLTVV.

This rearrangement joins TRBV29-1 to TRBJ2-2; TRBD2 aligns across 11 bases. Germline CDR1 is SQVTM and CDR2 is ANQGSEA. The CDR3 runs 16 residues. V trimming: 4 bases; J trimming: 4 bases; junction bases outside the gene matches: 8. Here the CDR3 reads CSVVASGGYGTGELFF. The CDR3 DNA is TGCAGCGTTGTAGCTAGCGGGGGGTACGGCACCGGGGAGCTGTTTTTT.

This clonotype was found a few times. V gene TRBV6-1 combines with J gene TRBJ2-1; D may match TRBD1 or TRBD2 (7 bases each). The germline V gene has CDR1 MNHNS and CDR2 SASEGT. V was cut by 6 bases and J by 7 bases, with 16 bases left in between. This CDR3 region has 14 residues. The CDR3 sequence: CASSRGGRRNEQFF. CDR3 in DNA: TGTGCCAGCAGCAGGGGGGGCCGGAGGAATGAGCAGTTCTTC.

This clonotype was counted a few times. This chain joins TRBV14 and TRBJ2-7; D might be TRBD1 (5 bases). V was clipped by 0 bases and J by 4 bases, with 16 bases between them. The CDR3 extends over 16 amino acids. The germline V gene encodes CDR1 SGHDN and CDR2 FVKESK. The CDR3 DNA reads TGTGCCAGCAGCCAAGATCGCACAGGAGACACTTACGAGCAGTACTTC. Protein: CASSQDRTGDTYEQYF.

The chain has TRBV2 and TRBJ1-1; 12 bases agree with TRBD1. The CDR3 loop spans 18 amino acids. V shed 7 bases and J 7 bases; nucleotides not matched to a gene: 19. The germline CDR1 and CDR2 sequences are SNHLY and FYNNEI. The CDR3 DNA reads TGTGCCAGCACCATCCCCCCCCGGGACAGGGGGCTGCCGTTTGAAGCTTTCTTT. The encoded protein is CASTIPPRDRGLPFEAFF. Looking up the rest from reference TRBV2 and TRBJ1-1 gives the full variable domain: EPEVTQTPSHQVTQMGQEVILRCVPISNHLYFYWYRQILGQKVEFLVSFYNNEISEKSEIFDDQFSVERPDGSNFTLKIRSTKLEDSAMYFCASTIPPRDRGLPFEAFFGQGTRLTVV.

This clonotype has ten or more counts. The chain carries TRBV5-5 and TRBJ1-5, with D tentatively TRBD1 (6 bases). The CDR3 spans 13 residues. Germline V gene data show CDR1 as SGHKS and CDR2 as YYEKEE (reference sequence). Trimming left V 0 bases short and J 5 bases short, with 6 bases between. The CDR3 DNA is TGTGCCAGCAGCTTGGGACAGGATCAGCCCCAGCATTTT. Its protein is CASSLGQDQPQHF.

This chain connects TRBV2 to TRBJ2-7; TRBD2 matches 8 bases. The CDR3 has 14 amino acids. CDR1 and CDR2 (germline): SNHLY, FYNNEI. V was pared by 4 bases and J by 9 bases, with 11 bases of the junction left unmatched. The CDR3 is CASSVDGRASVQYF. CDR3 in DNA: TGTGCCAGCAGTGTTGACGGGAGGGCCTCGGTGCAGTACTTC.

Ten or more counts support this clonotype. CDR3 in DNA: TGTGCCAGCAGCCATCTGGGTATGGGTGAGGAAGCTTTCTTT. It yields the protein CASSHLGMGEEAFF. This chain joins TRBV3-1 and TRBJ1-1; D unresolved. The germline CDR1 and CDR2 sequences are LGHDT and YNNKEL (reference sequence). The CDR3 is 14 amino acids. V lost 3 bases and J 8 bases, leaving 16 bases between the germline ends.

This clonotype was counted between two and nine times. V is TRBV4-1 and J is TRBJ1-5, with D possibly being TRBD1 (5 bases). The length of the CDR3 is 15 residues. The V gene's germline CDR1 is MGHRA and CDR2 YSYEKL. Trimming took off 0 bases at V and 7 bases at J, with 13 bases between the two ends. The CDR3 bases are TGCGCCAGCAGCCAAGATGGGACCTATGGGCAGCCCCAGCATTTT. Amino acid sequence: CASSQDGTYGQPQHF.

This clonotype was recorded many times. The rearrangement links TRBV7-2 to TRBJ1-2; 7 bases fit TRBD1. The CDR3 runs to 13 residues. V was pared by 5 bases and J by 7 bases, with 7 bases of the junction left unmatched. Germline assignment: CDR1 SGHTA and CDR2 FQGNSA. CDR3 residues: CASSRDREGGYTF. CDR3 DNA: TGTGCCAGCAGCCGAGACAGGGAAGGTGGCTACACCTTC.

The J gene is TRBJ1-2, the V gene TRBV5-1, with TRBD1 identical over 11 bases. The CDR3 runs 15 residues. Germline V gene sequence: CDR1 SGHRS, CDR2 YFSETQ. V shed 3 bases, J shed 3 bases, and the junction held 4 bases outside the gene matches. The CDR3 sequence is CASSSGQGVDYGYTF. The CDR3, as DNA: TGCGCCAGCAGCTCGGGACAGGGGGTGGACTATGGCTACACCTTC.

V gene TRBV18 combines with J gene TRBJ2-3; D remains ambiguous. V shed 0 bases and J shed 0 bases, with 13 bases lying between them. The CDR3 contains 17 residues. Per germline, CDR1 KGHSH and CDR2 LQKENI. CDR3 sequence (DNA): TGTGCCAGCTCACCACCGCGGACGCCCTATAGCACAGATACGCAGTATTTT. This sequence encodes CASSPPRTPYSTDTQYF.

This clonotype was seen ten or more times. The genes are TRBV28 and TRBJ2-7; TRBD1 matches 11 bases. The V gene's germline CDR1 is MDHEN and CDR2 SYDVKM. The CDR3 runs to 14 residues. V dropped 6 bases and J dropped 3; count of bases not matched to a gene: 4. CDR3 residues: CASSSGTGGYEQYF. CDR3 DNA sequence: TGTGCCAGCAGCTCAGGGACAGGGGGCTACGAGCAGTACTTC. Together with reference TRBV28 and TRBJ2-7, the CDR3 gives the full variable domain: DVKVTQSSRYLVKRTGEKVFLECVQDMDHENMFWYRQDPGLGLRLIYFSYDVKMKEKGDIPEGYSVSREKKERFSLILESASTNQTSMYLCASSSGTGGYEQYFGPGTRLTVT.

The chain carries TRBV20-1 and TRBJ2-2; TRBD2 matches at 11 bases. The junction had 3 bases not matched to a gene; V was cut back by 3 bases and J by 3 bases. The CDR3 consists of 15 residues. The V gene's germline CDR1 is DFQATT and CDR2 SNEGSKA (reference sequence). CDR3 nucleotides: TGCAGTGCTAGGACTAGCGGGACCCACACCGGGGAGCTGTTTTTT. Translation: CSARTSGTHTGELFF.

This clonotype has a count of ten or more. The rearrangement links TRBV20-1 to TRBJ2-1; TRBD1 agrees at 7 bases. V shed 0 bases, J shed 0 bases, and the junction held 5 bases outside the gene matches. This CDR3 contains 16 residues. CDR1 DFQATT and CDR2 SNEGSKA come from the germline V gene (reference sequence). The CDR3 here is CSARDLAGGSYNEQFF. CDR3 bases: TGCAGTGCTAGAGATCTGGCAGGGGGCTCCTACAATGAGCAGTTCTTC.

In its sample, this clonotype was seen many times. This chain connects TRBV27 to TRBJ2-1; 9 positions match TRBD2. The CDR3 runs to 18 residues. V lost 4 bases and J lost 0; bases outside the gene matches: 10. Germline lookup yields CDR1 MNHEY and CDR2 SMNVEV (reference sequence). CDR3 region: CASSSRLAAVPSYNEQFF. As DNA, the CDR3 is TGTGCCAGCAGTTCCCGACTAGCGGCCGTACCCTCCTACAATGAGCAGTTCTTC.

This clonotype was seen more than once but under ten times. Given the absence of the conserved phenylalanine or tryptophan at the CDR3 end, a read error is likely. CDR3 coding DNA: TGTGCCGGCAGCGGGGACAGGGGAAGGTACAATGAGCAGTTCTCC. It specifies CAGSGDRGRYNEQFS. The chain links TRBV12-3 or TRBV12-4 to TRBJ2-1; TRBD1 matches at 10 bases. The CDR3 is 15 amino acids.

This sequence joins TRBV29-1 and TRBJ1-2; D is unclear. The CDR3 runs 16 residues. Germline V lookup: CDR1 SQVTM, CDR2 ANQGSEA. The V and J ends lost 3 bases and 1 base respectively, with 18 bases between them. CDR3 residues: CSVEARSTPRNYGYTF. Here the CDR3 DNA reads TGCAGCGTTGAGGCCAGATCTACACCACGTAACTATGGCTACACCTTC.

This clonotype was counted many times. The chain couples TRBV11-1 to TRBJ2-2; 14 bases fit TRBD2. CDR1 SGHAT and CDR2 FQDESV come from the germline V gene (reference sequence). The J segment lost 1 base and the V segment lost 4 bases, leaving 5 bases of the junction unmatched. The length of the CDR3 is 18 residues. In nucleotides, the CDR3 is TGTGCCAGCAGCTCCCGACTAGCGGGGGGGCTGAACACCGGGGAGCTGTTTTTT. Translated, it gives CASSSRLAGGLNTGELFF.

The chain joins TRBV10-3 to TRBJ2-1; D is unresolved. The V and J ends lost 0 bases and 10 bases respectively, with 7 bases between them. Per the germline V gene, CDR1 is ENHRY and CDR2 is SYGVKD. The CDR3 covers 12 residues. DNA of the CDR3: TGTGCCATCAGTGAGTCTCTGGGGGAGCAGTTCTTC. Amino acids: CAISESLGEQFF.

The rearrangement joins TRBV6-1 to TRBJ1-2; maybe TRBD1 (5 bases). The V and J ends lost 4 bases and 3 bases respectively, with 12 bases between them. The CDR3 is 14 amino acids. Germline-derived CDR1 and CDR2 are MNHNS and SASEGT. The CDR3 sequence: CASSGASGYYGYTF. CDR3 nucleotide sequence: TGTGCCAGCAGTGGCGCCTCAGGGTACTATGGCTACACCTTC.

Ten or more counts support this clonotype. This chain uses TRBV6-1 with TRBJ2-7, with D perhaps matching TRBD1 or TRBD2 (5 bases each). V was trimmed by 5 bases and J by 3 bases, leaving 17 bases between them. The CDR3 contains 15 residues. Germline CDR1 reads MNHNS; CDR2 reads SASEGT. DNA for the CDR3: TGTGCCAGCAGTAGAGATCGGGACGGAGACTACGAGCAGTACTTC. Translation: CASSRDRDGDYEQYF.

This clonotype has a count of ten or more. J is TRBJ2-4 and V is TRBV6-2 or TRBV6-3, with D tentatively TRBD1 (6 bases). Germline V gene sequence: CDR1 MNHEY, CDR2 SVGEGT. Between the trimmed V and J ends, which lost 2 bases and 7 bases, there was a span of 12 bases. CDR3 length: 14 amino acids. The CDR3 coding sequence is TGTGCCAGCAGTTACACTACAGGGTCGAACATTCAGTACTTC. It specifies CASSYTTGSNIQYF.